The clone carrying this T cell receptor (beta chain) was detected only a few times. CDR3 length: 13 residues. CDR1 and CDR2 from the germline V gene are SGHDT and YYEEEE. J lost 4 bases, V lost 4 bases, and 3 bases had no gene match. Constant-region reverse primers amplified full-length variable regions, followed by semi-nested Nested Universal Primer A PCR. TCRdb processed the 5' RACE reads anew with MiXCR; each CDR3 protein has one entry. The sample has more than 8,500 distinct CDR3 sequences; roughly 27% are singletons. Treg sorting used a CD4+CD25+CD127-/low gate. The chain recombines TRBV5-6 with TRBJ2-7; 9 bases match TRBD2. This TCR was sampled from a female donor with breast cancer. Sequenced sample: Tregs sorted from blood. Here the CDR3 DNA reads TGTGCCAGCAGCCCGGGACTAGCTTACGAGCAGTACTTC. Protein: CASSPGLAYEQYF.